This T cell receptor beta chain was profiled in a study of monozygotic twins with inflammatory bowel disease. Broader study findings: The data gave no support to a single strong IBD-associated signal or clonotype.

A note on this clonotype: Its antigen is not known.

Germline CDR1 reads ENHRY; CDR2 reads SYGVKD. The CDR3 is 11 amino acids. UMIs were attached via template switching, each with a 6-nucleotide sample barcode. TCRdb reanalyzed the 5' RACE reads, giving one entry per CDR3 protein sequence and no DNA. The ten top clones account for roughly 2.3%, within a sample of some 150,000 distinct CDR3 sequences. The TCR comes from a human donor with ulcerative colitis or Crohn's disease, or a healthy co-twin of an affected twin (not recorded which). The chain has TRBV10-3 and TRBJ2-7. The sequencing input was blood. The CDR3 sequence is CAIRGFYEQYF.